Each of the 17 T cell receptor beta chains below was sequenced from the same sample in a study of cytomegalovirus exposure and HLA in healthy donors. The method was immunoSEQ multiplex PCR; TCRdb's version includes in-frame clones alone and lacks a portion of them. The sample holds 150,000 to 200,000 clones, roughly 86% seen once. The material sequenced was PBMCs. The receptor source for this set is a woman aged 18-30 years in good health and CMV-seronegative.

This chain connects TRBV6-5 to TRBJ2-1; tentative D call: TRBD2 (5 bases). Germline V gene lookup returns CDR1 MNHEY and CDR2 SVGAGI. The CDR3 has 11 amino acids. V lost 8 bases and J lost 6, with 8 bases in between. The CDR3 is CASVRGNEQFF. For the CDR3, the DNA is TGTGCCAGCGTTCGGGGCAATGAGCAGTTCTTC.

The J gene is TRBJ2-5, the V gene TRBV5-1, with 8 bases matching TRBD1. With V trimmed by 0 bases and J by 5 bases, 6 bases remained unmatched. Germline loops: CDR1 SGHRS, CDR2 YFSETQ. The CDR3 has 15 residues. The CDR3 bases are TGCGCCAGCAGCTTGGGGGCAGGGGGCGCGGAGACCCAGTACTTC. It translates to CASSLGAGGAETQYF.

The chain links TRBV19 to TRBJ2-5; tentatively, D is TRBD2 (6 bases). Germline assignment: CDR1 LNHDA and CDR2 SQIVND (reference sequence). The length of the CDR3 is 13 residues. The V gene lost 5 bases and the J gene lost 2 bases, with 9 bases spanning the gap. The CDR3, as DNA: TGTGCCAGTAGTTCTAGCGTACAAGAGACCCAGTACTTC. Translation gives CASSSSVQETQYF.

The gene calls are TRBV15 and TRBJ2-2; the D gene is possibly TRBD2 (7 bases). Germline loops: CDR1 LNHNV, CDR2 YYDKDF (reference sequence). Trimming took off 0 bases at V and 0 bases at J, with 20 bases between the two ends. CDR3 length: 20 amino acids. Written as DNA, the CDR3 is TGTGCCACCAGCAGAGATCGCCCTGGCGGGGGACACGCGAACACCGGGGAGCTGTTTTTT. It specifies CATSRDRPGGGHANTGELFF.

The rearrangement uses TRBV2 and TRBJ2-7; 11 bases match TRBD1. This CDR3 spans 15 amino acids. The ends lost 6 bases at V and 4 bases at J; junction bases unmatched: 8. CDR1 SNHLY and CDR2 FYNNEI come from the germline V gene. Here the CDR3 DNA reads TGTGCCAGCAGCCAAGGACAGGGGGCTCTGTACGAGCAGTACTTC. Translated, it gives CASSQGQGALYEQYF.

This clone was seen once. The V and J genes are TRBV27 and TRBJ2-1; TRBD2 aligns across 7 bases. Germline trimming cut 5 bases from V and 6 bases from J; bases unmatched to any gene: 16. Looked up from germline, CDR1 is MNHEY and CDR2 is SMNVEV (reference sequence). The CDR3 is 17 amino acids. The CDR3 bases are TGTGCCAGCAGTCGGGTTTTGATACCGCGGGAGTTCAATGAGCAGTTCTTC. This sequence encodes CASSRVLIPREFNEQFF.

The V and J genes are TRBV27 and TRBJ2-3; the D gene is possibly TRBD2 (5 bases). This CDR3 has 13 residues. Germline CDR1 reads MNHEY; CDR2 reads SMNVEV (reference sequence). The V and J ends lost 8 bases and 0 bases respectively, with 9 bases between them. Here the CDR3 reads CASRTGSTDTQYF. CDR3 DNA sequence: TGTGCCAGCCGGACGGGAAGCACAGATACGCAGTATTTT.

This clone was observed a few times. V usage is TRBV2 and J usage is TRBJ1-1; D ambiguous. The V end lost 0 bases, the J end lost 7 bases, and 18 bases lay between the germline ends. CDR1 and CDR2 from the germline V gene are SNHLY and FYNNEI. CDR3 length: 16 amino acids. CDR3 loop: CASSEAARRVRDEAFF. DNA for the CDR3: TGTGCCAGCAGTGAAGCGGCACGTAGGGTTCGGGATGAAGCTTTCTTT. Full variable domain (missing parts from reference TRBV2 and TRBJ1-1): EPEVTQTPSHQVTQMGQEVILRCVPISNHLYFYWYRQILGQKVEFLVSFYNNEISEKSEIFDDQFSVERPDGSNFTLKIRSTKLEDSAMYFCASSEAARRVRDEAFFGQGTRLTVV.

In this sample, this clone turned up a few times. The chain is built from TRBV15 and TRBJ1-5; 10 nucleotides line up with TRBD1. The CDR3 sequence is 13 residues long. V shed 9 bases and J 6 bases; nucleotides not matched to a gene: 5. CDR1 and CDR2 (germline): LNHNV, YYDKDF (reference sequence). CDR3 amino acids: CATRQGAGQPQHF. The CDR3 DNA sequence: TGTGCCACGAGACAGGGGGCGGGTCAGCCCCAGCATTTT.

The genes are TRBV4-1 and TRBJ2-3; 8 nucleotides line up with TRBD2. The V gene's germline CDR1 is MGHRA and CDR2 YSYEKL. The CDR3 runs to 14 residues. Trimming removed 2 bases from V and 8 bases from J; junction bases left unmatched: 6. The DNA of the CDR3 is TGCGCCAGCAGCCAAACTAGCGGAAGTGCTACGCAGTATTTT. Translating it yields CASSQTSGSATQYF.

The chain is built from TRBV5-1 and TRBJ2-7, with D possibly matching TRBD1 (6 bases). This CDR3 spans 15 amino acids. Germline loops: CDR1 SGHRS, CDR2 YFSETQ. The V gene lost 3 bases and the J gene lost 5 bases, with 18 bases spanning the gap. The CDR3 here is CASSSDRSPPNEQYF. The CDR3 region has the DNA TGCGCCAGCAGCTCCGACAGGAGCCCTCCCAACGAGCAGTACTTC.

The V call is TRBV5-1, the J call TRBJ2-7, with 9 bases that match TRBD1. The germline V gene has CDR1 SGHRS and CDR2 YFSETQ. Trimming took 3 bases from V and 6 from J; bases not matched to a gene: 4. This CDR3 is built from 13 residues. The CDR3 DNA follows: TGCGCCAGCAGCTGGGACAGGGTCGTCGAGCAGTACTTC. It codes for CASSWDRVVEQYF.

V is TRBV4-1 and J is TRBJ1-5; TRBD1 aligns across 8 bases. The V segment lost 1 base and the J segment 6 bases; nucleotides outside the gene matches: 5. This CDR3 is built from 15 residues. Germline CDR1 reads MGHRA; CDR2 reads YSYEKL. CDR3 loop: CASSQGGQGRQPQHF. For the CDR3, the DNA is TGCGCCAGCAGCCAAGGAGGACAGGGACGTCAGCCCCAGCATTTT.

This sequence joins TRBV6-5 and TRBJ1-1; the D gene is possibly TRBD1 (6 bases). This CDR3 has 15 residues. V lost 4 bases and J 1 base, leaving 13 bases between the germline ends. The germline gives CDR1 MNHEY, CDR2 SVGAGI. In DNA form, the CDR3 reads TGTGCCAGCAGTTCCCGAAGGGGGTCGAACACTGAAGCTTTCTTT. Its protein is CASSSRRGSNTEAFF.

The chain has TRBV15 and TRBJ2-3, with D possibly matching TRBD2 (6 bases). CDR1 is LNHNV and CDR2 is YYDKDF in the germline V gene (reference sequence). V shed 0 bases and J shed 5 bases, with 12 bases lying between them. The CDR3 runs to 15 residues. For the CDR3, the DNA is TGTGCCACCAGCAGAGATGCGGGGCCGGGAGATACGCAGTATTTT. It translates to CATSRDAGPGDTQYF.

The chain couples TRBV7-6 to TRBJ2-1, with 10 bases aligning to TRBD2. The CDR3 runs 17 residues. The trim removed 1 base at V and 0 bases at J, leaving 3 bases unmatched. Looked up from germline, CDR1 is SGHVS and CDR2 is FNYEAQ. Here the CDR3 reads CASSLGTSGNSYNEQFF. The CDR3 DNA sequence: TGTGCCAGCAGCTTAGGGACTAGCGGAAACTCCTACAATGAGCAGTTCTTC.

There are a few counts of this clone. This rearrangement joins TRBV11-2 to TRBJ2-3, with 7 bases matching TRBD2. The V gene's germline CDR1 is SGHAT and CDR2 FQNNGV. The CDR3 sequence is 15 residues long. V lost 6 bases and J lost 1; bases outside the gene matches: 7. CDR3 loop: CASSPLAERTDTQYF. DNA for the CDR3: TGTGCCAGCAGTCCTCTAGCGGAACGCACAGATACGCAGTATTTT.